This is a list of T cell receptor beta chains from one sample in a study of blood T cell repertoires in COVID-19. Profiled with immunoSEQ multiplex PCR; TCRdb holds only in-frame clones, not every one. The sample consists of over 250,000 clones, 65% to 90% of them appearing once. The specimen sequenced was peripheral blood. The receptors shown here come from a man aged 45 to 65 with active or convalescent COVID-19. CDR3s include the opening cysteine and the closing phenylalanine or tryptophan. The D gene is left open where the match is weak. Part of the rows lack a size; the others show once, few, many or a class for expanded clones.

clone size: -; V gene: TRBV7-9; J gene: TRBJ2-1; D gene: TRBD1; CDR3 protein: CASSAGQGSYEQFF; CDR3 DNA: TGTGCCAGCAGCGCAGGACAGGGTAGTTATGAGCAGTTCTTC
clone size: once; V gene: TRBV5-1; J gene: TRBJ2-7; D gene: TRBD2; CDR3 protein: CASSLELAGGYEQYF; CDR3 DNA: TGCGCCAGCAGCTTGGAACTAGCGGGGGGCTACGAGCAGTACTTC
clone size: -; V gene: TRBV29-1; J gene: TRBJ1-1; D gene: -; CDR3 protein: CSARGAAVPGGAEAFF; CDR3 DNA: TGCAGCGCCCGAGGAGCGGCAGTCCCCGGCGGCGCTGAAGCTTTCTTT
clone size: -; V gene: TRBV10-2; J gene: TRBJ1-6; D gene: TRBD1; CDR3 protein: CASRSVGQGPSPLHF; CDR3 DNA: TGCGCCAGCAGGAGTGTGGGACAGGGCCCGTCACCCCTCCACTTT
clone size: -; V gene: TRBV7-3; J gene: TRBJ2-1; D gene: TRBD2; CDR3 protein: CASSLIRLAGGYNEQFF; CDR3 DNA: TGTGCCAGCAGCTTAATTAGACTAGCGGGAGGGTACAATGAGCAGTTCTTC
clone size: once; V gene: TRBV18; J gene: TRBJ2-1; D gene: TRBD1; CDR3 protein: CASSTGEGQFF; CDR3 DNA: TGTGCCAGCTCAACAGGGGAAGGGCAGTTCTTC
clone size: -; V gene: TRBV5-1; J gene: TRBJ2-5; D gene: -; CDR3 protein: CASSLQGRGEETQYF; CDR3 DNA: TGCGCCAGCAGCTTGCAGGGCAGGGGGGAGGAGACCCAGTACTTC
clone size: -; V gene: TRBV27; J gene: TRBJ2-1; D gene: -; CDR3 protein: CASSFGRPGVAEQFF; CDR3 DNA: TGTGCCAGCAGTTTTGGTCGACCGGGAGTGGCTGAGCAGTTCTTC
clone size: -; V gene: TRBV27; J gene: TRBJ2-2; D gene: TRBD2; CDR3 protein: CASRRGWVAGGNWNTGELFF; CDR3 DNA: TGTGCCAGCAGGAGAGGCTGGGTAGCGGGAGGAAATTGGAACACCGGGGAGCTGTTTTTT
clone size: -; V gene: TRBV18; J gene: TRBJ1-3; D gene: -; CDR3 protein: CASSPLGQSNTIYF; CDR3 DNA: TGTGCCAGCTCACCCTTAGGACAGTCAAACACCATATATTTT
clone size: few; V gene: TRBV7-8; J gene: TRBJ2-2; D gene: -; CDR3 protein: CASTLLGGVNTGELFF; CDR3 DNA: TGTGCCAGCACCCTCCTAGGAGGGGTAAACACCGGGGAGCTGTTTTTT
clone size: -; V gene: TRBV5-1; J gene: TRBJ1-2; D gene: -; CDR3 protein: CASSIKTGPYGYTF; CDR3 DNA: TGCGCCAGCAGCATAAAAACAGGGCCCTATGGCTACACCTTC
clone size: -; V gene: TRBV3-1/TRBV3-2; J gene: TRBJ1-2; D gene: -; CDR3 protein: CASSPAGGEGYTF; CDR3 DNA: TGTGCCAGCAGCCCAGCGGGAGGGGAGGGCTACACCTTC
clone size: -; V gene: TRBV19; J gene: TRBJ1-6; D gene: -; CDR3 protein: CASSPRGDRNSPLHF; CDR3 DNA: TGTGCCAGTAGTCCGCGGGGGGACCGGAATTCACCCCTCCACTTT
clone size: -; V gene: TRBV7-9; J gene: TRBJ2-1; D gene: TRBD2; CDR3 protein: CASSPGGLAGSPSYNEQFF; CDR3 DNA: TGTGCCAGCAGCCCCGGTGGACTAGCGGGATCGCCCTCCTACAATGAGCAGTTCTTC
clone size: -; V gene: TRBV19; J gene: TRBJ1-2; D gene: TRBD1; CDR3 protein: CASTGQGSYGYTF; CDR3 DNA: TGTGCCAGTACCGGACAGGGCTCCTATGGCTACACCTTC
clone size: -; V gene: TRBV5-4; J gene: TRBJ2-2; D gene: TRBD2; CDR3 protein: CASSTPGLASTGELFF; CDR3 DNA: TGTGCCAGCAGCACACCGGGACTAGCGAGCACCGGGGAGCTGTTTTTT
clone size: -; V gene: TRBV10-2; J gene: TRBJ1-1; D gene: -; CDR3 protein: CASSDSGRNTEAFF; CDR3 DNA: TGCGCCAGCAGTGATAGCGGGAGAAACACTGAAGCTTTCTTT
clone size: -; V gene: TRBV2; J gene: TRBJ2-7; D gene: -; CDR3 protein: CASTRESYEQYF; CDR3 DNA: TGTGCCAGCACCCGGGAGTCATACGAGCAGTACTTC
clone size: -; V gene: TRBV5-1; J gene: TRBJ2-1; D gene: TRBD2; CDR3 protein: CASNLAGGPVNEQFF; CDR3 DNA: TGCGCCAGCAACCTAGCGGGAGGGCCCGTCAATGAGCAGTTCTTC
clone size: -; V gene: TRBV7-2; J gene: TRBJ2-3; D gene: -; CDR3 protein: CASSAQRDTQYF; CDR3 DNA: TGTGCCAGCAGCGCCCAGCGGGATACGCAGTATTTT
clone size: -; V gene: TRBV30; J gene: TRBJ2-3; D gene: TRBD2; CDR3 protein: CAWRLAGGNTDTQYF; CDR3 DNA: TGTGCCTGGAGGCTAGCGGGAGGGAACACAGATACGCAGTATTTT
clone size: -; V gene: TRBV5-1; J gene: TRBJ2-5; D gene: -; CDR3 protein: CASSFGASANLQETQYF; CDR3 DNA: TGCGCCAGCAGCTTTGGGGCGAGTGCTAATCTCCAAGAGACCCAGTACTTC
clone size: -; V gene: TRBV18; J gene: TRBJ1-2; D gene: -; CDR3 protein: CASSTGDGYTF; CDR3 DNA: TGTGCCAGCTCGACGGGGGATGGCTACACCTTC
clone size: -; V gene: TRBV2; J gene: TRBJ2-7; D gene: TRBD1; CDR3 protein: CASRNRGAYEQYF; CDR3 DNA: TGTGCCAGCAGGAACAGGGGTGCCTACGAGCAGTACTTC
clone size: few; V gene: TRBV5-6; J gene: TRBJ2-3; D gene: -; CDR3 protein: CASSSLGISTDTQYF; CDR3 DNA: TGTGCCAGCAGCTCACTAGGAATTAGCACAGATACGCAGTATTTT
clone size: -; V gene: TRBV19; J gene: TRBJ1-1; D gene: -; CDR3 protein: CASSILGRRGTEAFF; CDR3 DNA: TGTGCCAGTAGTATTCTTGGGCGGAGAGGGACTGAAGCTTTCTTT
clone size: -; V gene: TRBV3-1/TRBV3-2; J gene: TRBJ1-2; D gene: -; CDR3 protein: CASSQDSSNYGYTF; CDR3 DNA: TGTGCCAGCAGCCAAGATAGCAGTAACTATGGCTACACCTTC
clone size: -; V gene: TRBV7-8; J gene: TRBJ2-6; D gene: TRBD2; CDR3 protein: CASSPRRDYFSGANVLTF; CDR3 DNA: TGTGCCAGCAGCCCCCGCCGGGACTACTTCTCTGGGGCCAACGTCCTGACTTTC
clone size: -; V gene: TRBV12-3/TRBV12-4; J gene: TRBJ2-1; D gene: TRBD1; CDR3 protein: CASTKDRNLEQFF; CDR3 DNA: TGTGCCAGCACCAAGGACAGGAACCTTGAGCAGTTCTTC
clone size: -; V gene: TRBV7-9; J gene: TRBJ2-7; D gene: -; CDR3 protein: CASSFTSLNSYEQYF; CDR3 DNA: TGTGCCAGCAGCTTTACTAGCCTTAATTCCTACGAGCAGTACTTC
clone size: -; V gene: TRBV19; J gene: TRBJ1-2; D gene: -; CDR3 protein: CASSIARGVGGYTF; CDR3 DNA: TGTGCCAGTAGTATTGCACGGGGGGTTGGTGGCTACACCTTC
clone size: few; V gene: TRBV2; J gene: TRBJ1-5; D gene: -; CDR3 protein: CASSFTGDWQPQHF; CDR3 DNA: TGTGCCAGCAGCTTCACCGGGGATTGGCAGCCCCAGCATTTT
clone size: -; V gene: TRBV15; J gene: TRBJ1-6; D gene: TRBD1; CDR3 protein: CATSRDLDRVVPLHF; CDR3 DNA: TGTGCCACCAGCAGAGATCTGGACAGGGTAGTACCCCTCCACTTT
clone size: -; V gene: TRBV27; J gene: TRBJ2-1; D gene: TRBD1; CDR3 protein: CASSSGQAPGNEQFF; CDR3 DNA: TGTGCCAGCAGTTCGGGACAGGCACCCGGTAATGAGCAGTTCTTC
clone size: -; V gene: TRBV18; J gene: TRBJ2-7; D gene: TRBD2; CDR3 protein: CASSLGLAGVSYEQYF; CDR3 DNA: TGTGCCAGCTCACTGGGACTAGCGGGAGTCTCCTACGAGCAGTACTTC
clone size: -; V gene: TRBV12-2; J gene: TRBJ2-4; D gene: -; CDR3 protein: CASRLATSGYKNIQYF; CDR3 DNA: TGTGCAAGTCGCTTAGCGACTAGCGGTTACAAAAACATTCAGTACTTC
clone size: -; V gene: TRBV9; J gene: TRBJ2-1; D gene: TRBD1; CDR3 protein: CASSVLQDRAHEQFF; CDR3 DNA: TGTGCCAGCAGCGTACTCCAGGACAGGGCCCATGAGCAGTTCTTC
clone size: -; V gene: TRBV6-6; J gene: TRBJ2-1; D gene: TRBD1; CDR3 protein: CASNEFGQGSYNEQFF; CDR3 DNA: TGTGCCAGCAACGAATTCGGACAGGGCTCCTACAATGAGCAGTTCTTC
clone size: -; V gene: TRBV27; J gene: TRBJ1-6; D gene: -; CDR3 protein: CASSLSSQNNSPLHF; CDR3 DNA: TGTGCCAGCAGTTTATCGTCCCAGAATAATTCACCCCTCCACTTT
clone size: -; V gene: TRBV5-1; J gene: TRBJ2-7; D gene: -; CDR3 protein: CASSLDGQPYEQYF; CDR3 DNA: TGCGCCAGCAGCTTGGATGGACAGCCCTACGAGCAGTACTTC
clone size: -; V gene: TRBV29-1; J gene: TRBJ1-2; D gene: -; CDR3 protein: CSVGLQGLTGYTF; CDR3 DNA: TGCAGCGTTGGACTCCAGGGGCTAACTGGCTACACCTTC
clone size: -; V gene: TRBV7-9; J gene: TRBJ1-2; D gene: -; CDR3 protein: CASSRELYGYTF; CDR3 DNA: TGTGCCAGCAGCCGAGAATTATATGGCTACACCTTC
clone size: -; V gene: TRBV30; J gene: TRBJ1-1; D gene: TRBD1; CDR3 protein: CAWKEAPTGGKTEAFF; CDR3 DNA: TGTGCCTGGAAAGAGGCCCCGACAGGGGGCAAGACTGAAGCTTTCTTT
clone size: -; V gene: TRBV28; J gene: TRBJ1-2; D gene: TRBD1; CDR3 protein: CASSFGDRGAYGYTF; CDR3 DNA: TGTGCCAGCAGTTTTGGGGACAGGGGAGCCTATGGCTACACCTTC
clone size: -; V gene: TRBV3-1/TRBV3-2; J gene: TRBJ2-7; D gene: -; CDR3 protein: CASSQIRIAPYEQYF; CDR3 DNA: TGTGCCAGCAGCCAGATCAGAATAGCGCCCTACGAGCAGTACTTC